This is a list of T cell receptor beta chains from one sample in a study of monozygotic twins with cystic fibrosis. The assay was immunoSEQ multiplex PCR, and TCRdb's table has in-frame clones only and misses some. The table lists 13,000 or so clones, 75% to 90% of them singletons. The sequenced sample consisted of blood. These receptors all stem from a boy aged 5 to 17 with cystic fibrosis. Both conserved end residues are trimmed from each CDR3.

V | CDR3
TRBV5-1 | ASSLASGGAYEQY
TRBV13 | ASSVRGKVANTGELF
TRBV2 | ASRVLAGGDNEQF
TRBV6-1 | ASRAGQNQPQH
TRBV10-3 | AISGQGAGNTEAF
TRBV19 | ASSAETGRLSNQPQH
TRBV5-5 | ASSPRTAQETQY
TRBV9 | ASSVVGTGELF
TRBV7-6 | ASSRGQGLKEKLF
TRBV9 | ASSGAVTDTQY
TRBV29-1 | SVLGGGEYNEQF
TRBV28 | ASSLFGNNREAF
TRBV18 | ASSPTGTSGETQY
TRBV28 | ASISGLAVSTDTQY
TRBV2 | ASRDRGAVGNTIY
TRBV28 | ASSLRVVSYEQY
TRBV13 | ASSLVGPYNEQF
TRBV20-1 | SARRTRGYT